This T cell receptor (beta chain) derives from a study of blood T cell repertoires in COVID-19. Study information: Some COVID-19 samples were acute and others convalescent; all came from the United States, Italy and Spain. Sources were T cells, B-cell-depleted T cells, or PBMCs; the material itself was cDNA or gDNA.

CDR3 length: 18 amino acids. CDR1 and CDR2 from the germline V gene are MDHEN and SYDVKM. Authors' data handling: The authors estimated nucleated cell counts from reference gene primer amplification. The method was immunoSEQ multiplex PCR; TCRdb's version includes in-frame clones alone and lacks a portion of them. V and J calls and clone size come straight from that table; D and trimming were deduced from the DNA. The table shows about 120,000 clones, with over 75% occurring only once. Worth noting for this clone: A junction end diverges from the germline sequence, so it may reflect a read error.

The chain couples TRBV28 to TRBJ1-6; 8 bases are shared with TRBD1. This clonotype originated in a man in his 70s with active or convalescent COVID-19. Input material: peripheral blood. In DNA, the CDR3 is TGTGCCAGCAGCTTATACTTCACCCCAGGGGGCAATAATTCACCCCTCCACTTT. It yields the protein CASSLYFTPGGNNSPLHF. Based on the CDR3 plus reference TRBV28 and TRBJ1-6, the full variable domain is DVKVTQSSRYLVKRTGEKVFLECVQDMDHENMFWYRQDPGLGLRLIYFSYDVKMKEKGDIPEGYSVSREKKERFSLILESASTNQTSMYLCASSLYFTPGGNNSPLHFGNGTRLTVT.